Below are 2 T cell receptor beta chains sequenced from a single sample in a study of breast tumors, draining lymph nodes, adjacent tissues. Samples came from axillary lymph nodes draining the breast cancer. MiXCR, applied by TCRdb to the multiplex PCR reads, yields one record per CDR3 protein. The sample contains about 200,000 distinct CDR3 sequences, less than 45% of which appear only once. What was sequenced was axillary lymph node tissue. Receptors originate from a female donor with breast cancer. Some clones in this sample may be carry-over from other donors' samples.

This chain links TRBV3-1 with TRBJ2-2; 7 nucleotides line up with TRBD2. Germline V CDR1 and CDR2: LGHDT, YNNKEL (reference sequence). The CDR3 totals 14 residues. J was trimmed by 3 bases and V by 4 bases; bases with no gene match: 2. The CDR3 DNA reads TGTGCCAGCAGCCGGGAGGGCCACACCGGGGAGCTGTTTTTT. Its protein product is CASSREGHTGELFF.

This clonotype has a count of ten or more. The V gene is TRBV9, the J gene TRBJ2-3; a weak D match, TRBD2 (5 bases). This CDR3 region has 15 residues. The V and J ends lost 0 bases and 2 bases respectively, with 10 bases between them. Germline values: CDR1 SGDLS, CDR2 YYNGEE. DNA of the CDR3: TGTGCCAGCAGCGTAGTTGAGGGCCTCACAGATACGCAGTATTTT. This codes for CASSVVEGLTDTQYF.